This passage covers 18 T cell receptor beta chains from one sample sequenced in a study of Graves' ophthalmopathy and Graves' hyperthyroidism. Amplification of the TCR beta CDR3 regions used RNA transcripts (as template). RT-PCR with HTBI primers came first, then second-round multiplex PCR. TCRdb reprocessed the multiplex PCR reads via MiXCR and lists one record per CDR3 protein. The sample lists 350,000 to 400,000 distinct CDR3 sequences, approximately 15% seen once, with around 6.6% in the top ten. Sequencing input: peripheral blood. The receptor source for this set is a woman younger than 30 with stable Graves' hyperthyroidism.

The chain couples TRBV4-1 to TRBJ1-2, with 8 bases identical to TRBD1. This CDR3 spans 16 amino acids. Germline CDR1 and CDR2: MGHRA and YSYEKL. V dropped 0 bases and J dropped 3; count of bases not matched to a gene: 6. The CDR3 here is CASSQDVAGGHYGYTF. The CDR3 nucleotides read TGCGCCAGCAGCCAAGATGTGGCAGGGGGCCACTATGGCTACACCTTC.

This clonotype has ten or more counts. The chain joins TRBV4-1 to TRBJ1-1, with 8 bases that match TRBD1. The CDR3 extends over 15 amino acids. Germline-derived CDR1 and CDR2 are MGHRA and YSYEKL. Unmatched junction bases numbered 6, after V lost 1 base and J lost 5 bases. The CDR3 loop reads CASSQAGQGGTEAFF. DNA for the CDR3: TGCGCCAGCAGCCAAGCCGGACAGGGCGGGACTGAAGCTTTCTTT.

This clonotype was seen ten or more times. The V and J genes are TRBV4-1 and TRBJ1-1; 7 bases agree with TRBD1. Trimming at V came to 4 bases and at J to 4 bases, leaving 6 bases not matched to a gene. The CDR3 runs 14 residues. Per the germline V gene, CDR1 is MGHRA and CDR2 is YSYEKL. The CDR3 DNA is TGCGCCAGCAGCCCGGGACAGTATCTCACTGAAGCTTTCTTT. Translating gives CASSPGQYLTEAFF.

This clonotype occurred many times. V gene TRBV7-9 combines with J gene TRBJ1-1, with D uncertain. The CDR3 sequence is 12 residues long. The V gene lost 6 bases and the J gene lost 0 bases, with 5 bases spanning the gap. Germline values: CDR1 SEHNR, CDR2 FQNEAQ (reference sequence). The DNA for the CDR3 is TGTGCCAGCAGTGGCTTGAACACTGAAGCTTTCTTT. It specifies CASSGLNTEAFF.

This clonotype has a count of ten or more. A single base separates this from a much larger clone, so it may be a read error. This chain joins TRBV12-3 or TRBV12-4 and TRBJ1-2; D is unclear. CDR3 length equals 11 residues. Trimming left V 5 bases short and J 6 bases short, with 7 bases between. As DNA, the CDR3 is TGTGCCAGCAGTCGCAGCCATGGCTACACCTTC. Translating it yields CASSRSHGYTF.

This clonotype was counted only a few times. The chain employs TRBV10-3 and TRBJ1-1, with D unresolved. Per germline, CDR1 ENHRY and CDR2 SYGVKD. This CDR3 region has 13 residues. With 0 bases removed from V and 9 bases from J, the gap between germline ends came to 11 bases. The CDR3 nucleotides are TGTGCCATCAGTGAGTCTGTCCGGGTACAAGCTTTCTTT. As protein: CAISESVRVQAFF.

Of note for this clonotype: Since a much larger clone is just one base distant, this may be a read error. In DNA form, the CDR3 reads TGCGCCTGCAGCCAAGTTGGCACCAACACTGAAGCTTTCTTT. It specifies CACSQVGTNTEAFF. The chain combines TRBV4-1 with TRBJ1-1; D uncertain. CDR1 is MGHRA and CDR2 is YSYEKL in the germline V gene. The CDR3 has 14 residues.

The chain has TRBV18 and TRBJ2-7, with D possibly TRBD2 on 6 matching bases. The CDR3 loop spans 17 amino acids. Trimming removed 1 base at V and 5 bases at J, with 21 bases between. Per germline, CDR1 KGHSH and CDR2 LQKENI. Here the CDR3 reads CASSPQGGGAISDEQYF. CDR3 coding DNA: TGTGCCAGCTCACCACAGGGTGGCGGGGCGATTTCTGACGAGCAGTACTTC.

In this sample, this clonotype turned up many times. The genes are TRBV20-1 and TRBJ2-7; maybe TRBD1 (6 bases). V was cut by 4 bases and J by 2 bases, with 12 bases left in between. Germline assignment: CDR1 DFQATT and CDR2 SNEGSKA (reference sequence). The CDR3 is 13 residues long. CDR3 protein: CSATRTDPYEQYF. The CDR3 bases are TGCAGTGCTACTAGGACAGACCCCTACGAGCAGTACTTC.

This clonotype showed up many times. This rearrangement joins TRBV9 to TRBJ1-1; D ambiguous. This CDR3 region has 15 residues. Germline V gene lookup returns CDR1 SGDLS and CDR2 YYNGEE. Trimming pared 0 bases from V and 0 bases from J, leaving 9 bases between. The CDR3 loop is CASSVGAGLNTEAFF. CDR3 sequence (DNA): TGTGCCAGCAGCGTAGGAGCAGGCCTGAACACTGAAGCTTTCTTT.

Details on this clonotype: One base away lies a much larger clone, so this may be a sequencing read error. The chain joins TRBV11-3 to TRBJ2-7; D is unclear. CDR1 is SGHNT, CDR2 YENEEA, per germline. This CDR3 region has 12 residues. CDR3 bases: TGTGCCCGCAGCTCCTTGACTGACGAGCAGTACTTC. Translation: CARSSLTDEQYF.

In this sample, this clonotype turned up many times. CDR3 in amino acids: CASSTGYGNQPQHF. The CDR3 nucleotides are TGTGCCAGCAGTACGGGGTACGGCAATCAGCCCCAGCATTTT. The rearrangement links TRBV2 to TRBJ1-5; D is undetermined. The CDR3 sequence is 14 residues long. V was cut by 5 bases and J by 2 bases, with 10 bases left in between. Germline V gene data show CDR1 as SNHLY and CDR2 as FYNNEI.

Remarks on this clonotype: The junction departs from germline at one end; a sequencing error may be responsible. This chain connects TRBV12-3 or TRBV12-4 to TRBJ2-2; D assignment may be TRBD1 or TRBD2 (5 bases each). The CDR3 is made up of 18 amino acids. The CDR3 is CASSLPWGHKMNTGDLFF. The CDR3 DNA sequence: TGTGCCAGCAGTTTACCCTGGGGCCATAAGATGAACACCGGGGATCTGTTTTTT.

This clonotype was seen many times. V usage is TRBV5-1 and J usage is TRBJ1-1, with 8 nucleotides matching TRBD1. CDR3 length: 17 residues. Per the germline V gene, CDR1 is SGHRS and CDR2 is YFSETQ. The J segment lost 3 bases and the V segment lost 3 bases, leaving 13 bases of the junction unmatched. The CDR3 reads CASSYGQGGYSDTEAFF. As DNA, the CDR3 is TGCGCCAGCAGCTACGGACAGGGCGGTTATAGTGACACTGAAGCTTTCTTT.

The J gene is TRBJ2-7, the V gene TRBV18; D not resolved. The germline gives CDR1 KGHSH, CDR2 LQKENI. Trimming stripped 0 bases from V and 2 bases from J, with 5 bases between. The CDR3 contains 13 residues. CDR3 protein: CASSPPIAYEQYF. Here the CDR3 DNA reads TGTGCCAGCTCACCACCGATCGCCTACGAGCAGTACTTC.

V usage is TRBV6-2 or TRBV6-3 and J usage is TRBJ1-1; no reliable D call. Germline-derived CDR1 and CDR2 are MNHEY and SVGEGT. Trimming stripped 7 bases from V and 12 bases from J, with 21 bases between. The CDR3 spans 13 residues. This CDR3 is CASKTAGPRRSFF. Written as DNA, the CDR3 is TGTGCCAGCAAGACCGCGGGCCCCCGGCGATCTTTCTTT.

A remark on this clonotype: A much larger clone differs from this one at a single base, so this may be a read error. Because it lacks the conserved phenylalanine or tryptophan at the end, this CDR3 is likely a read error. The rearrangement uses TRBV11-2 and TRBJ1-2; D unclear. Germline CDR1 reads SGHAT; CDR2 reads FQNNGV. V dropped 0 bases and J dropped 9 bases, with 11 bases sitting between them. The CDR3 is made up of 13 amino acids. The CDR3 bases are TGTGCCAGCAGCTTAGATCAGTTAGTTCGCTACACCGTC. Translating it yields CASSLDQLVRYTV.

This clonotype was counted a few times. CDR3 amino acids: CASSLEAGVVMGAFF. DNA for the CDR3: TGTGCCAGCAGCTTAGAAGCTGGGGTGGTCATGGGGGCTTTCTTT. This chain connects TRBV11-2 to TRBJ1-1, with unresolved D. The CDR3 runs 15 residues. The ends were cut back, 0 bases at V and 11 bases at J, with 19 bases in the middle. Germline-derived CDR1 and CDR2 are SGHAT and FQNNGV.